The rows below give T cell receptor beta chains drawn from one sample of a study of blood T cell repertoires in COVID-19. Sequencing was performed with immunoSEQ multiplex PCR; in TCRdb, only in-frame clones are kept and a portion is missing. The sample has roughly 300,000 clones, 85% seen once; the top ten hold 2% to 3%. The material sequenced was PBMCs or T cells enriched from blood (not recorded which). These receptors were taken from a woman aged 50 to 60 who had recovered from COVID-19. CDR3s include the opening cysteine and the closing phenylalanine or tryptophan. The D gene is left open where the match is weak. Clone size, where shown, is once, few, many, or a class for clones that have expanded.

size	D	V	CDR3
.	TRBD1	TRBV19	CASSKDRGTYGYTF
.	TRBD1	TRBV6-2/TRBV6-3	CASSYAGGSNQPQHF
.	.	TRBV5-8	CASSLVGSPPDTQYF
.	TRBD1	TRBV5-1	CASSLAGTGGETQYF
once	.	TRBV2	CASRRGNNSPLHF
.	.	TRBV27	CASSLRLSSLETQYF
.	.	TRBV11-3	CASSLGTNEQYF
.	.	TRBV19	CASSLFDSLNYGYTF
few	.	TRBV4-1	CASSLMGLNTGELFF
.	TRBD1	TRBV24-1	CATSDLRTGRDQPQHF
.	TRBD2	TRBV11-2	CASSSGTSGSFETQYF
.	TRBD2	TRBV7-3	CASSFGAGALNEQFF
.	.	TRBV29-1	CSVEALGAEAFF
.	.	TRBV3-1/TRBV3-2	CASSQDFGVGNSPLHF
.	TRBD2	TRBV7-8	CASSLLISGRGEQFF
.	TRBD1	TRBV2	CASSGTGFGYTF
.	.	TRBV18	CASSPRAGTETQYF
.	.	TRBV24-1	CATSDPRGANTGELFF
.	.	TRBV10-3	CAISARTDNSPLHF
.	TRBD2	TRBV11-2	CASSLAYGLAITDTQYF
.	TRBD1	TRBV14	CASSQDRDRPREQFF
.	.	TRBV7-7	CASSDEVLPYNEQFF
.	TRBD2	TRBV19	CACKTSGRSDTQYF
.	.	TRBV7-9	CASSSPRQDYNSPLHF
.	TRBD1	TRBV30	CAWSGTGSGYTF
.	TRBD2	TRBV4-1	CASSQVMTSGEQFF